This TCR beta chain derives from a study of post-analysis software for immune sequencing data. General study findings and limits: Included in a set of roughly 5 TRBV segments more frequent in patients than controls were TRBV5-6, TRBV5-1 and TRBV20-1.

Between the trimmed V and J ends, which lost 6 bases and 7 bases, there was a span of 16 bases. The V gene's germline CDR1 is DFQATT and CDR2 SNEGSKA (reference sequence). CDR3 length equals 13 residues. On this clonotype: Its antigen is still unknown.

The authors incorporated unique molecular identifiers into the TCR beta cDNA libraries. T cells numbering 1 to 10 million gave rise to 500,000 to 600,000 cDNA molecules. MiXCR, run by TCRdb on the PCR reads, gives a single entry per CDR3 protein. The repertoire holds 700,000 to 900,000 distinct CDR3 sequences, with 40% to 55% as singletons. The V call is TRBV20-1, the J call TRBJ2-1; possibly TRBD1 for D (6 bases). This sequence was found in a girl aged 5-17 years with multiple sclerosis. What was sequenced was blood. In DNA form, the CDR3 reads TGCAGTGCCAGGGGTCCTGGCCGTAATGAGCAGTTCTTC. Protein product: CSARGPGRNEQFF.